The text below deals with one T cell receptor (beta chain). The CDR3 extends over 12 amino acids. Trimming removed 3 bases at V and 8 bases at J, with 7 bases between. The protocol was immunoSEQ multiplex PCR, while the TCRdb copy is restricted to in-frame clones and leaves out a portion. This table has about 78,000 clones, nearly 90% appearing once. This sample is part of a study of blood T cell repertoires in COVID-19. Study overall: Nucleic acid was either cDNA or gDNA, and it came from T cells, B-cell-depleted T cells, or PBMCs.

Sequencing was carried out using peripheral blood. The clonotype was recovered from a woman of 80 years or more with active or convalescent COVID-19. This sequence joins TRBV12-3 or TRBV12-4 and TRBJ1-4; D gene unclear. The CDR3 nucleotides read TGTGCCAGCAGTTTCCTGAGGGAAAAACTGTTTTTT. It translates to CASSFLREKLFF.